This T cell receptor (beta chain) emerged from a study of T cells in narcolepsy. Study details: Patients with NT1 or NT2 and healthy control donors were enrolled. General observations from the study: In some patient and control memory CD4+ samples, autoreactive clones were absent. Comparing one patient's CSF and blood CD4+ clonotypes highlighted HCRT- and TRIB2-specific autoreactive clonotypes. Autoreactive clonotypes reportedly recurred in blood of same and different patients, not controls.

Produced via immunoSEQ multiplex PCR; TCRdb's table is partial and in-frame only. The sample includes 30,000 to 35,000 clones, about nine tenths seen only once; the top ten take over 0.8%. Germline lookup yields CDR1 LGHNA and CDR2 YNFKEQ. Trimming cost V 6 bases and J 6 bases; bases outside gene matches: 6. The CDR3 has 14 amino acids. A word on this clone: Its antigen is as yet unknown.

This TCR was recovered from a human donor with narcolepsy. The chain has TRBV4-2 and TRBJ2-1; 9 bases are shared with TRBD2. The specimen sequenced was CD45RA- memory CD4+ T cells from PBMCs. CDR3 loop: CASSLSGGLNEQFF. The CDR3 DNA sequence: TGTGCCAGCAGTCTAAGCGGGGGGCTCAATGAGCAGTTCTTC.